This paragraph reports one T cell receptor beta chain. Its antigen is unidentified. The data were taken from a study of regulatory T cells in long-lasting Graves disease. The wider study: Persistent cases were those of Graves' disease that involved over 5 years of antithyroid drugs with positive TSH receptor antibodies. The study, taken as a whole, reports: Persistent disease favored TRBV28, TRBJ1-2 and TRBJ2-5.

Construction of TCR beta libraries relied on iRepertoire HTBI primers and on Arm-PCR targeting CDR3 regions. Using its own MiXCR run on the multiplex PCR reads, TCRdb lists one record per CDR3 protein. The repertoire holds around 460,000 distinct CDR3 sequences, with about 20% as singletons. Germline assignment: CDR1 LNHNV and CDR2 YYDKDF (reference sequence). The CDR3 extends over 14 amino acids. Trimming pared 0 bases from V and 8 bases from J, leaving 10 bases between. The time point here: persistent/refractory GD, antithyroid drugs over 5 years with positive TRAb. PBMCs were the source of the RNA used for TCR sequencing. The source of the patients was an endocrinology department in Xi'an, China.

This specimen consisted of peripheral blood mononuclear cells (PBMCs), obtained when the disease was refractory, from a patient treated with antithyroid drugs. This TCR derives from a female donor with Graves disease. The V call is TRBV15, the J call TRBJ1-4; D not certain. CDR3 in DNA: TGTGCCACCAGCAGAGACTCAACGTCGGAAAAACTGTTTTTT. Amino acids: CATSRDSTSEKLFF.